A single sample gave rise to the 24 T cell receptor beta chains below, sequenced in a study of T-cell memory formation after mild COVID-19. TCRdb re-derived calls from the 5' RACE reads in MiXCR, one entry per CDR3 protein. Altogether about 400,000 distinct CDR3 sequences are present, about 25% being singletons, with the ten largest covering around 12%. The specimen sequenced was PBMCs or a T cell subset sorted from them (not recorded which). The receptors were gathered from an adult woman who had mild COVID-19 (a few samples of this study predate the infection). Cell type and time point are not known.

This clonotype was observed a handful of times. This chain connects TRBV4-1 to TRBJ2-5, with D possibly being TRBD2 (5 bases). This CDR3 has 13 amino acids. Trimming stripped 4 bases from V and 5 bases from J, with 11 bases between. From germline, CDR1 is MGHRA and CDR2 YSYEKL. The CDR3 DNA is TGCGCCAGCAGCCCGTTAGCGCGGGAGACCCAGTACTTC. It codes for CASSPLARETQYF.

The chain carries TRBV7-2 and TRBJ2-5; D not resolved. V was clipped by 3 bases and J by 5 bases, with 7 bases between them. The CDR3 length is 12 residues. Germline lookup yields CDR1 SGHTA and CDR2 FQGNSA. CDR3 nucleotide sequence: TGTGCCAGCAGCTTTCGACGGGAGACCCAGTACTTC. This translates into CASSFRRETQYF.

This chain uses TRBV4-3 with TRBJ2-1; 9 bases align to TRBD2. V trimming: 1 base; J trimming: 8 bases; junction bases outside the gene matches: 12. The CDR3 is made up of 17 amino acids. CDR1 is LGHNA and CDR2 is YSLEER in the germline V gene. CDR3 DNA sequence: TGCGCCAGCAGCCAAGCTAGCGGGGTGCTTTGGTTGGATGAGCAGTTCTTC. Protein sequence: CASSQASGVLWLDEQFF.

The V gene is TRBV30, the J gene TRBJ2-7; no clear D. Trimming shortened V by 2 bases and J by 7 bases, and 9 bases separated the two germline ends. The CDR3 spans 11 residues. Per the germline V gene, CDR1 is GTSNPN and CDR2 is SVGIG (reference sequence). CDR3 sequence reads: CAWSPHEEQYF. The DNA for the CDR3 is TGTGCCTGGAGTCCACACGAAGAGCAGTACTTC.

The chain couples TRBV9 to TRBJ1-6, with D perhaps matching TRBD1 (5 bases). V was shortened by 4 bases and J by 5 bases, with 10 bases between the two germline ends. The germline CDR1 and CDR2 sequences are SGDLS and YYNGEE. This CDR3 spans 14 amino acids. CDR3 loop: CASSPGGDNSPLHF. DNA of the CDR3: TGTGCCAGCAGCCCCGGGGGAGATAATTCACCCCTCCACTTT.

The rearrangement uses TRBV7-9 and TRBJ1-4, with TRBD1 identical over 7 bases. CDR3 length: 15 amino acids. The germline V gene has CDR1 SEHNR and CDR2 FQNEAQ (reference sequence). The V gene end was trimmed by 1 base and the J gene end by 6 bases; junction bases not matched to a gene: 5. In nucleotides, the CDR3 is TGTGCCAGCAGCTTAGTTCTAGGGACAGATGAAAAACTGTTTTTT. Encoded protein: CASSLVLGTDEKLFF.

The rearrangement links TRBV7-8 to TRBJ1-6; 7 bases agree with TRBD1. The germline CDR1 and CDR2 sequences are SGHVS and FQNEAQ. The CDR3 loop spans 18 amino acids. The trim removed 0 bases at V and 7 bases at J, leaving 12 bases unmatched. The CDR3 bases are TGTGCCAGCAGCTTAGCCGGGACAGCATCCCACCTAAATTCACCCCTCCACTTT. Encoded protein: CASSLAGTASHLNSPLHF. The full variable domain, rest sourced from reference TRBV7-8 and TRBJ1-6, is GAGVSQSPRYKVAKRGQDVALRCDPISGHVSLFWYQQALGQGPEFLTYFQNEAQLDKSGLPSDRFFAERPEGSVSTLKIQRTQQEDSAVYLCASSLAGTASHLNSPLHFGNGTRLTVT.

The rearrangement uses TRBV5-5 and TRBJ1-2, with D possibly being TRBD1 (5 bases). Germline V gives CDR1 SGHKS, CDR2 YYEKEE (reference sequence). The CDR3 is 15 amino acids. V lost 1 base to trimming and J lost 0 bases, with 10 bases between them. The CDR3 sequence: CASSLFREANYGYTF. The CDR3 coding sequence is TGTGCCAGCAGCTTGTTCAGGGAAGCTAACTATGGCTACACCTTC.

The CDR3: CSVVLGEYEQYF. The DNA for the CDR3 is TGCAGCGTTGTTTTGGGCGAATACGAGCAGTACTTC. The rearrangement uses TRBV29-1 and TRBJ2-7; D is ambiguous. Per the germline V gene, CDR1 is SQVTM and CDR2 is ANQGSEA. V was trimmed by 4 bases and J by 4 bases, leaving 11 bases between them. This CDR3 has 12 residues.

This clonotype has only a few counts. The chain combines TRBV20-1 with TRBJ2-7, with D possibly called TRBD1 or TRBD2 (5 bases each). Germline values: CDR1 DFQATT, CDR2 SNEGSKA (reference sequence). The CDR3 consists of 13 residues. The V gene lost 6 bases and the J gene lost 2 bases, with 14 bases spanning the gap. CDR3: CSARRDGTYEQYF. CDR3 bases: TGCAGTGCCCGAAGGGACGGGACCTACGAGCAGTACTTC.

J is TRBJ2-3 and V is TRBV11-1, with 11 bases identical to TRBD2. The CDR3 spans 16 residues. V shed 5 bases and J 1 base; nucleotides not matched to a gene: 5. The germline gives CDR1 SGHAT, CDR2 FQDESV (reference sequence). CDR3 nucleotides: TGTGCCAGCAGCGCCAAGACTAGCGGGGGCACAGATACGCAGTATTTT. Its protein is CASSAKTSGGTDTQYF. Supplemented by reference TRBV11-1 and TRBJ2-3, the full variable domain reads EAEVAQSPRYKITEKSQAVAFWCDPISGHATLYWYRQILGQGPELLVQFQDESVVDDSQLPKDRFSAERLKGVDSTLKIQPAELGDSAMYLCASSAKTSGGTDTQYFGPGTRLTVL.

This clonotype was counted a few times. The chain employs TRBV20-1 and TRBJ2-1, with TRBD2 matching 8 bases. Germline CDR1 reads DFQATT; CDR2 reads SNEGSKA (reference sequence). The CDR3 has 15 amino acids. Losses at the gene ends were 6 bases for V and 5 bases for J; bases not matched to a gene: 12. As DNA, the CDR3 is TGCAGTGCCCACTTTCCGGGACTAGGGAACAATGAGCAGTTCTTC. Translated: CSAHFPGLGNNEQFF.

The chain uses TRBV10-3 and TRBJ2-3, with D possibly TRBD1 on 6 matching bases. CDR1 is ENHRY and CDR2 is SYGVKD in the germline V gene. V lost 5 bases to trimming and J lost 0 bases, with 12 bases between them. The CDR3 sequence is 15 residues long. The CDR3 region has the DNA TGTGCCATCAGTCCCGTGACAGGCAGCACAGATACGCAGTATTTT. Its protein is CAISPVTGSTDTQYF.

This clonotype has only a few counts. This chain's CDR3 is CASKPPNGYEQYF. The CDR3 nucleotides are TGTGCCAGTAAACCCCCGAACGGCTACGAGCAGTACTTC. The rearrangement joins TRBV19 to TRBJ2-7; D unresolved. Per the germline V gene, CDR1 is LNHDA and CDR2 is SQIVND (reference sequence). V lost 7 bases, J lost 3 bases, and 13 bases lay in between. This CDR3 is built from 13 residues.

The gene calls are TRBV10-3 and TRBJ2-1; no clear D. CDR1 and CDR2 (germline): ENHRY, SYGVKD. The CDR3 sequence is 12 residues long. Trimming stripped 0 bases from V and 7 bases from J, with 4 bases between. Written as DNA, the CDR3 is TGTGCCATCAGTGAGTCGACAAATGAGCAGTTCTTC. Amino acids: CAISESTNEQFF.

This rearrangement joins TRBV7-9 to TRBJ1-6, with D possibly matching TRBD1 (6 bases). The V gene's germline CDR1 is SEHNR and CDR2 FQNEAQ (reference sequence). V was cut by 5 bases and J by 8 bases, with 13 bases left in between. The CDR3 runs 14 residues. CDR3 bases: TGTGCCAGCAGCATAGTCACAGGGTATTCACCCCTCCACTTT. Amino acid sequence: CASSIVTGYSPLHF.

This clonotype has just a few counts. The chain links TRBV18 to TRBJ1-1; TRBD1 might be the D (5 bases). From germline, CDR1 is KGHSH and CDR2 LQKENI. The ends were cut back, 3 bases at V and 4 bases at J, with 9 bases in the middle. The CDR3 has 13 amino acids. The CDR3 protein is CASSPRQTTEAFF. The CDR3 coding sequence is TGTGCCAGCTCACCGAGACAGACCACTGAAGCTTTCTTT.

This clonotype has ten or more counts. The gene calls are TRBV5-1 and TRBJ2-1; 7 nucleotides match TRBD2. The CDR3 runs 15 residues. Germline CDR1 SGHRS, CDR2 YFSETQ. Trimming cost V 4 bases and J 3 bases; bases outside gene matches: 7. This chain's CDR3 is CASSASGENYNEQFF. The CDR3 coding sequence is TGCGCCAGCAGCGCGAGCGGGGAGAACTACAATGAGCAGTTCTTC.

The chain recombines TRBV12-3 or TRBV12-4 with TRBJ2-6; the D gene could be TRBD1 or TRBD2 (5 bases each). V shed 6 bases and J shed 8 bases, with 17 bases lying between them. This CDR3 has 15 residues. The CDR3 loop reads CASRRSGTGTNVLTF. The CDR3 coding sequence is TGTGCCAGCAGGAGGTCCGGGACGGGAACCAACGTCCTGACTTTC.

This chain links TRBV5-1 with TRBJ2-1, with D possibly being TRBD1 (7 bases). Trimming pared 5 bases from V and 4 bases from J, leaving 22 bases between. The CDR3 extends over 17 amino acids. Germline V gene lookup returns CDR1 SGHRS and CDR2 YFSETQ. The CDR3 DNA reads TGCGCCAGCAGACCTACTCGGAGGGACAGCACTTACAATGAGCAGTTCTTC. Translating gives CASRPTRRDSTYNEQFF. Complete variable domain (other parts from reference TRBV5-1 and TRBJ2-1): KAGVTQTPRYLIKTRGQQVTLSCSPISGHRSVSWYQQTPGQGLQFLFEYFSETQRNKGNFPGRFSGRQFSNSRSEMNVSTLELGDSALYLCASRPTRRDSTYNEQFFGPGTRLTVL.

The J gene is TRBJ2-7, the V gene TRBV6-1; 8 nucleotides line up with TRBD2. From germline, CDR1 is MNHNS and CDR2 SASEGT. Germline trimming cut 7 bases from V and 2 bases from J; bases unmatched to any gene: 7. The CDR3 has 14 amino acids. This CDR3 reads CASTPGGEAYEQYF. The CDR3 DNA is TGTGCCAGCACCCCGGGGGGGGAGGCCTACGAGCAGTACTTC.

The CDR3 sequence is CASTPGLSTDTQYF. In DNA form, the CDR3 reads TGTGCCAGCACTCCGGGACTGAGCACAGATACGCAGTATTTT. This rearrangement joins TRBV6-6 to TRBJ2-3; weak D call: TRBD2 (6 bases). The CDR3 is 14 residues long. Trimming removed 7 bases at V and 0 bases at J, with 11 bases between. CDR1 and CDR2 (germline): MNHNY, SVGAGI (reference sequence).

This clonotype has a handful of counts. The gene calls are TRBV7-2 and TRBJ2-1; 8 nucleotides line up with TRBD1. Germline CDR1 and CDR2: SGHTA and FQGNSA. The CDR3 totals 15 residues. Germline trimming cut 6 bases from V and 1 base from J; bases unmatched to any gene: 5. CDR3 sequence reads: CASRHDRGSYNEQFF. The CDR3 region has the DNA TGTGCCAGCAGACATGACAGGGGTTCCTACAATGAGCAGTTCTTC.

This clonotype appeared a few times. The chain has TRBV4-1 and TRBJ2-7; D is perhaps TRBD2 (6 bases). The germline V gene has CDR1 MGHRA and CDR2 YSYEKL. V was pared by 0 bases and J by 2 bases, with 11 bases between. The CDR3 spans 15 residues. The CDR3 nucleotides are TGCGCCAGCAGCCAAGATCCCCTAGCGCCCTACGAGCAGTACTTC. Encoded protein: CASSQDPLAPYEQYF.